This T cell receptor beta chain was obtained from a study of OX40 agonist ivuxolimab in advanced cancers. Systemic immunosuppression or a history of autoimmune disease excluded patients. The method was immunoSEQ multiplex PCR; TCRdb's version includes in-frame clones alone and lacks a portion of them. The sample holds under 80,000 clones; roughly 85% are singletons and the top ten take approximately 4.3%. The CDR3 runs to 13 residues. V was trimmed by 6 bases and J by 3 bases, leaving 12 bases between them. Germline V gene data show CDR1 as MNHEY and CDR2 as SVGAGI. The chain combines TRBV6-5 with TRBJ2-7; no firm D call. The sample was CD4+ or CD8+ T cells sorted from blood, taken in a trial of the OX40 agonist ivuxolimab. The sequence was obtained from an adult with an advanced solid tumor such as melanoma, head and neck, liver or kidney cancer. The CDR3 DNA reads TGTGCCAGCAGACCTACCCCAATCTACGAGCAGTACTTC. Translated: CASRPTPIYEQYF.